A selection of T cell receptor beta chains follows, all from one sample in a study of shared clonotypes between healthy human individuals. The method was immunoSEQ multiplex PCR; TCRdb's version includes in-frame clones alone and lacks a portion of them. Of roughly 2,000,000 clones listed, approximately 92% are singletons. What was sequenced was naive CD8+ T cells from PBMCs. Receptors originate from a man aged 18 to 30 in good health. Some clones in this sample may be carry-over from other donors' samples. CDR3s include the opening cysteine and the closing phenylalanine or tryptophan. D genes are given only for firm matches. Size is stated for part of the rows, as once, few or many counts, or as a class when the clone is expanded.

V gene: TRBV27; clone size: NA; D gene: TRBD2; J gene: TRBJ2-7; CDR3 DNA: TGTGCCAGCAGTGGAGGGACTAGCCTCTCCTACGAGCAGTACTTC; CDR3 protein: CASSGGTSLSYEQYF
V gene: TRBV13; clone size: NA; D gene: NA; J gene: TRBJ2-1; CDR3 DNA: TGTGCCAGCAGCCGCGGGGACTGGCACAATGAGCAGTTCTTC; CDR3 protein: CASSRGDWHNEQFF
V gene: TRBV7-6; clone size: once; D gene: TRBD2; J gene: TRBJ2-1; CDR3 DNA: TGTGCCAGCAGCTTGGGGACTAGCGGGAGTCATAATGAGCAGTTCTTC; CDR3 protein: CASSLGTSGSHNEQFF
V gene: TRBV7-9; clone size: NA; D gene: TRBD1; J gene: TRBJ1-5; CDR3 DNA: TGTGCCAGCAGCGAACCGGGACAGGGCAATCAGCCCCAGCATTTT; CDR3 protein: CASSEPGQGNQPQHF
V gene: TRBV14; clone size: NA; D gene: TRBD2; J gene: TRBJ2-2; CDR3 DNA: TGTGCCAGCAGCCCGGTATTTGGCGGGAGAGTCGCCGGGGAGCTGTTTTTT; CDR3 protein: CASSPVFGGRVAGELFF
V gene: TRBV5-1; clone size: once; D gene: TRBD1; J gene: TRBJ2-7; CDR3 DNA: TGCGCCAGCAGCAGAAAGGACAGGGGAATTTACGAGCAGTACTTC; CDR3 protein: CASSRKDRGIYEQYF
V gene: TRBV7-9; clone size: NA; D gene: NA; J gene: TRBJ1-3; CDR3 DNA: TGTGCCATCGCTGCCACAGGGTCAGGAAACACCATATATTTT; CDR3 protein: CAIAATGSGNTIYF
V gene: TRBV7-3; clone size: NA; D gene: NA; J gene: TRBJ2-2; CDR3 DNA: TGTGCCAGCAGCTTACATGGGAACGGGGAGCTGTTTTTT; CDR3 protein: CASSLHGNGELFF
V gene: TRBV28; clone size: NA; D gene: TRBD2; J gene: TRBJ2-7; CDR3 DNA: TGTGCCAGCAGCGCGGGTCGCGGGAGCGACTACGAGCAGTACTTC; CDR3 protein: CASSAGRGSDYEQYF
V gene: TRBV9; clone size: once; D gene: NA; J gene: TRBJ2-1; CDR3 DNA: TGTGCCAGCAGCGTACGGGGAGAGGATCTCGATGAGCAGTTCTTC; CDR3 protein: CASSVRGEDLDEQFF
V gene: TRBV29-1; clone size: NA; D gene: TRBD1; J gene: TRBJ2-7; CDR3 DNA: TGCAGCGTCGGGGACAGGTTCTACGAGCAGTACTTC; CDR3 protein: CSVGDRFYEQYF
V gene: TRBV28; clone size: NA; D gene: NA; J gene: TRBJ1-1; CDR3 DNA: TGTGCCAGCAGTAATAGGGGGAAGGGAGGTGAAGCTTTCTTT; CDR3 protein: CASSNRGKGGEAFF
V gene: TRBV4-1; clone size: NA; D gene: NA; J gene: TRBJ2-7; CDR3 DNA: TGCGCCAGCAGCCTACCTGGTAGCTCCTACGAGCAGTACTTC; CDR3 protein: CASSLPGSSYEQYF
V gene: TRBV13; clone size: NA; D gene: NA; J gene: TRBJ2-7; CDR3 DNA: TGTGCCAGCAGCTTAGGGAGGAGCTCCTACGAGCAGTACTTC; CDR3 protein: CASSLGRSSYEQYF
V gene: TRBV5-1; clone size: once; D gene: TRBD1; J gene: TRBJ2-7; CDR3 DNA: TGCGCCAGCGGACAGGGACCTGGCTACGAGCAGTACTTC; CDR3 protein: CASGQGPGYEQYF
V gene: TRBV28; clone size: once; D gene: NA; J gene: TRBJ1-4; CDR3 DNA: TGTGCCAGCAGTTGGCCCTTGACCTTCGCGGAGGGTCGAAGCGAAAAACTGTTTTTT; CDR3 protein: CASSWPLTFAEGRSEKLFF
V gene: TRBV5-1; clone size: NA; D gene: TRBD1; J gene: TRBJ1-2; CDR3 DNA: TGCGCCAGCAGCTTGGTGCAGGGGGAGGATGGCTACACCTTC; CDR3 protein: CASSLVQGEDGYTF
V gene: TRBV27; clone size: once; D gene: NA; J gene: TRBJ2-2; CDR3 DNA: TGTGCCAGCAGTTTAGGGTTTAGGACCGGGGAGCTGTTTTTT; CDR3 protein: CASSLGFRTGELFF
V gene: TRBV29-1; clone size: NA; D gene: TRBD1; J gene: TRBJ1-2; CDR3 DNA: TGCAGCGTCGAGGGACAGGGGCATGGCTACACCTTC; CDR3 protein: CSVEGQGHGYTF
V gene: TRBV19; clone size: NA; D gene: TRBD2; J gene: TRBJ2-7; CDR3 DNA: TGTGCCAGTAGTATAGATAGCGGGAGAGCCTACGAGCAGTACTTC; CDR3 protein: CASSIDSGRAYEQYF
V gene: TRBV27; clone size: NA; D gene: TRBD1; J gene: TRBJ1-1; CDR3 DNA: TGTGCCAGCAGTCCCACCCGACAGGGCATGAACACTGAAGCTTTCTTT; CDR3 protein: CASSPTRQGMNTEAFF
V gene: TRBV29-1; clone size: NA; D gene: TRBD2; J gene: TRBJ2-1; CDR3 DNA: TGCAGCGTTGAGGGACTAGCGTCCTACAATGAGCAGTTCTTC; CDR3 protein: CSVEGLASYNEQFF
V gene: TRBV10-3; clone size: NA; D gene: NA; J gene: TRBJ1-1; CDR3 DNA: TGTGCCATGAGGACAGACACTGAAGCTTTCTTT; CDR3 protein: CAMRTDTEAFF
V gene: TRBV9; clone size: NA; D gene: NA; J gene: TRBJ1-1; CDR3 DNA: TGTGCCAGCAGCGTGGGCAGGCATTACTCTGAAGCTTTCTTT; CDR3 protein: CASSVGRHYSEAFF
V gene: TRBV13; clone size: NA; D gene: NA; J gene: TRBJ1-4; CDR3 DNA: TGTGCCAGCAGCTTATCCGGGGCTGAAAAACTGTTTTTT; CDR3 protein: CASSLSGAEKLFF
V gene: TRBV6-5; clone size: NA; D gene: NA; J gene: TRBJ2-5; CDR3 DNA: TGTGCCAGCAGTCTCTTTAGGGTGGCAGGGGAGACCCAGTACTTC; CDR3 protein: CASSLFRVAGETQYF
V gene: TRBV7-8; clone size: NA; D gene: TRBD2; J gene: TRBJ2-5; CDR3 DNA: TGTGCCAGCACGGGACTAGCGGGAGACGGACAAGAGACCCAGTACTTC; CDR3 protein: CASTGLAGDGQETQYF
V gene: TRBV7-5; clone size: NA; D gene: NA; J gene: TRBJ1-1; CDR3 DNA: TGTGCCAGAAGCCACGTGGGACAGGTGACACGAGGCACTGAAGCTTTCTTT; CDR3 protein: CARSHVGQVTRGTEAFF
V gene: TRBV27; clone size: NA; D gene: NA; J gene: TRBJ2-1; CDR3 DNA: TGTGCCAGCAGTAGCCGTTCTGCCCAAGGGGAGCAGTTCTTC; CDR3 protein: CASSSRSAQGEQFF